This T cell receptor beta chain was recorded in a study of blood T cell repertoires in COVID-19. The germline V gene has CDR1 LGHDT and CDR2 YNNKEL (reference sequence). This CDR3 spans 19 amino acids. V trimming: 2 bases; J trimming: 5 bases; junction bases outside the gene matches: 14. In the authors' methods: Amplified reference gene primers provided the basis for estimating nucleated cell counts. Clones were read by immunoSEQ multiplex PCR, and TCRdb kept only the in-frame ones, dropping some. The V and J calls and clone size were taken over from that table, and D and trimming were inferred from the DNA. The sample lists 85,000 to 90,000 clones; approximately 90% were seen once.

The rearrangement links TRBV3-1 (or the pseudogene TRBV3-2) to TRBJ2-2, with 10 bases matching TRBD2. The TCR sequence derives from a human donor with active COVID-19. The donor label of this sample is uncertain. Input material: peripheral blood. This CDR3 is CASSQRVQRGGGRTGELFF. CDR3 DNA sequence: TGTGCCAGCAGCCAACGTGTTCAGCGGGGGGGCGGACGAACCGGGGAGCTGTTTTTT.